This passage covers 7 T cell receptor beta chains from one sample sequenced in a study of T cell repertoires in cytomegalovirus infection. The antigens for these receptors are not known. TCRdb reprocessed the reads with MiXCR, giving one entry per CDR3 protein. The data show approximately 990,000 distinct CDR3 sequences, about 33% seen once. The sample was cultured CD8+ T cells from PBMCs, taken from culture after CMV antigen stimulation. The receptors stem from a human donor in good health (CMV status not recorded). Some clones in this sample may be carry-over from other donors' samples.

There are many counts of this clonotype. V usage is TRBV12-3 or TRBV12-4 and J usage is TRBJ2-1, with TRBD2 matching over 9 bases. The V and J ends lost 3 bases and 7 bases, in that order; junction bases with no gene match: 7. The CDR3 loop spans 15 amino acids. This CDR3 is CASSLVSSGGNEQFF. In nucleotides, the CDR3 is TGTGCCAGCAGTTTGGTATCCAGCGGGGGGAATGAGCAGTTCTTC.

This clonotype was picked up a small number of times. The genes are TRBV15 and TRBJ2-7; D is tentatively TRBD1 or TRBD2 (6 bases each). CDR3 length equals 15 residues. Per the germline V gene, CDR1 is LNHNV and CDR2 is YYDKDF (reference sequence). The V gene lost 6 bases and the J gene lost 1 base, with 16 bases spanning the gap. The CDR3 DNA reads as TGTGCCACCAGACCGTCGGGGGCCCAATCCTACGAGCAGTACTTC. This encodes CATRPSGAQSYEQYF.

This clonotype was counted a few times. The CDR3 nucleotides are TGTGCCACCCTTTCGGGACAGTACCAAGAGACCCAGTACTTC. Translating it yields CATLSGQYQETQYF. The chain couples TRBV25-1 to TRBJ2-5; 7 nucleotides line up with TRBD1. Germline V gene sequence: CDR1 MGHDK, CDR2 SYGVNS. The CDR3 is 14 amino acids. After removal of 10 bases from V and 0 bases from J, the junction contained 8 bases not matched to a gene.

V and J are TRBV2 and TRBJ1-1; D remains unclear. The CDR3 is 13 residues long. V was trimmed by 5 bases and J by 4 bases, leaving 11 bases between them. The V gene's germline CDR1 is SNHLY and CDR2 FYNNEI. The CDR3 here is CASSRSVGTEAFF. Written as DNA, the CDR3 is TGTGCCAGCAGTCGTTCGGTGGGCACTGAAGCTTTCTTT.

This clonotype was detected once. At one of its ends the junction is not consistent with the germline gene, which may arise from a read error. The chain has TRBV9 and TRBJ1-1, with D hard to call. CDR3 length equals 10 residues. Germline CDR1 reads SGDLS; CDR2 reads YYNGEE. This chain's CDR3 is CASRNNEAFF. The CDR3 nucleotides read TGTGCCAGCAGAAACAATGAAGCTTTCTTT.

The CDR3 protein is CASSGLAGQETQYF. CDR3 DNA: TGCGCCAGCAGCGGACTAGCGGGACAAGAGACCCAGTACTTC. The rearrangement uses TRBV10-2 and TRBJ2-5; TRBD2 matches at 12 bases. CDR1 is WSHSY and CDR2 is SAAADI in the germline V gene. CDR3 length: 14 amino acids. V shed 6 bases, J shed 2 bases, and the junction held 1 base outside the gene matches.

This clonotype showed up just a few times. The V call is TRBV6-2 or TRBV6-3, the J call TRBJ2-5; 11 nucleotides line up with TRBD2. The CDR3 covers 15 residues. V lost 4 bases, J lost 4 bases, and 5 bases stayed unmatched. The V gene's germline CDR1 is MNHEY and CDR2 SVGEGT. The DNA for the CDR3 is TGTGCCAGCAGTTGGATTAGCGGGGGGGGAGAGACCCAGTACTTC. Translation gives CASSWISGGGETQYF.